The sequence of this T cell receptor beta chain was determined in a study of CD8+CD57+ T cells in acquired aplastic anemia. This clonotype showed up many times. The antigen remains undetermined. The study, taken as a whole, reports: CD8+ Simpson's diversity showed no significant patient-control difference.

Germline loops: CDR1 LNHNV, CDR2 YYDKDF (reference sequence). Trimming left V 1 base short and J 2 bases short, with 8 bases between. This CDR3 spans 15 amino acids. In patients chosen for sequencing, flow cytometry had shown CD8+CD57+ cell expansion. TCR beta VDJ combinations and CDR3 sequences were profiled from genomic DNA. TCRdb re-called the reads through MiXCR, storing one row per CDR3 protein. The sample lists 130,000 or so distinct CDR3 sequences, 55% to 70% occurring once. V usage is TRBV15 and J usage is TRBJ1-4, with D unresolved. The source material was sorted CD4+, CD8+, or CD8+CD57+ T cells (not recorded which) from PBMCs. The TCR comes from a human donor with aplastic anemia. CDR3 sequence (DNA): TGTGCCACCAGCAGAGGTGGGATGACTAATGAAAAACTGTTTTTT. Translated: CATSRGGMTNEKLFF.